The next 2 T cell receptor beta chains were all read from a single sample in a study of spatial heterogeneity in lung cancer. TCRdb processed the 5' RACE reads anew with MiXCR; each CDR3 protein has one entry. The table has 25,000 to 30,000 distinct CDR3 sequences, 4.5% to 7.5% seen once; the top ten hold roughly a fifth. Time point denoted: blood at routine non-recurrence follow-up after resection. Extraction of whole RNA from tumor, nontumor lung or frozen PBMC preceded unsorted sequencing. The input for sequencing was PBMCs, taken at follow-up. These receptors all come from a male donor with early-stage non-small cell lung cancer.

There are a few counts of this clonotype. The chain employs TRBV5-1 and TRBJ2-7, with TRBD1 identical over 9 bases. Germline values: CDR1 SGHRS, CDR2 YFSETQ. V gave up 0 bases and J gave up 2 bases; unmatched junction bases: 0. The CDR3 runs 14 residues. The CDR3 spells CASSLGQGAYEQYF. In DNA, the CDR3 is TGCGCCAGCAGCTTGGGACAGGGGGCCTACGAGCAGTACTTC.

This clonotype was seen ten or more times. This sequence joins TRBV5-1 and TRBJ1-1, with D possibly matching TRBD1 (5 bases). The germline gives CDR1 SGHRS, CDR2 YFSETQ. The ends were cut back, 0 bases at V and 7 bases at J, with 10 bases in the middle. CDR3 size: 13 residues. The CDR3 sequence: CASSLDRNGEAFF. CDR3 nucleotide sequence: TGCGCCAGCAGCTTGGACAGGAACGGTGAAGCTTTCTTT. The full variable domain, in which reference TRBV5-1 and TRBJ1-1 provide the parts outside the CDR3, is KAGVTQTPRYLIKTRGQQVTLSCSPISGHRSVSWYQQTPGQGLQFLFEYFSETQRNKGNFPGRFSGRQFSNSRSEMNVSTLELGDSALYLCASSLDRNGEAFFGQGTRLTVV.